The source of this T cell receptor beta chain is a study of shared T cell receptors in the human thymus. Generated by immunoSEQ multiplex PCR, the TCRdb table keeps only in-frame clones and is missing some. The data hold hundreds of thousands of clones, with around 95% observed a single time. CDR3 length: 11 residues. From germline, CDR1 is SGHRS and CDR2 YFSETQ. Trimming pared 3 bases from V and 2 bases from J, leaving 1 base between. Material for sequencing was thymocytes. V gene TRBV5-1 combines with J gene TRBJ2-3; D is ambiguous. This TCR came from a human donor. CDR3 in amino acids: CASSSTDTQYF. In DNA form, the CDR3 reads TGCGCCAGCAGCTCCACAGATACGCAGTATTTT.